This is a list of T cell receptor beta chains from one sample in a study of blood T cells in healthy people across ages. Using its own MiXCR run on the 5' RACE reads, TCRdb lists one record per CDR3 protein. The sample contains fewer than 1,200,000 distinct CDR3 sequences, about 25% of which appear only once. The same data also went into a second study, on T cells of mothers and their children.

The source material was blood. These receptors all come from a girl aged 2-10 years in good health. The CDR3 runs from the conserved cysteine through the conserved F or W. Fields, in order: D gene, clone size, J gene, V gene, CDR3 DNA, CDR3 protein. A D gene is named only where the DNA matches it firmly. For some rows the clone size is stated as once, few or many, or as a class when expanded; others skip it.

D: -
size: -
J: TRBJ2-7
V: TRBV11-1
DNA: TGTGCCAGCAGGGGCCAGGGGTACGAGCAGTACTTC
CDR3: CASRGQGYEQYF

D: TRBD1
size: -
J: TRBJ1-3
V: TRBV2
DNA: TGTGCCAGCAGACAACAGGGGGCGGGAAACACCATATATTTT
CDR3: CASRQQGAGNTIYF

D: -
size: -
J: TRBJ2-3
V: TRBV5-5
DNA: TGTGCCAGCAGCTTGTTTCTGGACGATACGCAGTATTTT
CDR3: CASSLFLDDTQYF

D: TRBD2
size: few
J: TRBJ2-5
V: TRBV5-1
DNA: TGCGCCAGCAGCTTTGGAACTAGCGGGGTGGAGACCCAGTACTTC
CDR3: CASSFGTSGVETQYF

D: TRBD2
size: -
J: TRBJ2-3
V: TRBV6-5
DNA: TGTGCCAGCAGTTACTCGGGCGGCCTAGCGGATAGCACAGATACGCAGTATTTT
CDR3: CASSYSGGLADSTDTQYF

D: -
size: -
J: TRBJ2-5
V: TRBV5-1
DNA: TGCGCCAGCAGCTTGGCCGCGGGGCCGGTAAGAGAGACCCAGTACTTC
CDR3: CASSLAAGPVRETQYF

D: -
size: -
J: TRBJ2-1
V: TRBV29-1
DNA: TGCAGCGCCAGAGATACGCATGAGCAGTTCTTC
CDR3: CSARDTHEQFF

D: -
size: few
J: TRBJ1-2
V: TRBV11-2
DNA: TGTGCCAGCAGCTTATCGGGGCAGGGGAAGGGCTATGGCTACACCTTC
CDR3: CASSLSGQGKGYGYTF

D: -
size: -
J: TRBJ2-5
V: TRBV7-9
DNA: TGTGCCAGCAGCCGAAATCGAGGCCAAGAGACCCAGTACTTC
CDR3: CASSRNRGQETQYF

D: TRBD2
size: few
J: TRBJ2-1
V: TRBV29-1
DNA: TGCAGCTCGGCGACTAGCGGAGGGGCCAATGAGCAGTTCTTC
CDR3: CSSATSGGANEQFF

D: -
size: -
J: TRBJ2-1
V: TRBV4-1
DNA: TGCGCCAGCAGCTGGGCCCCAGGGTGGAATGAGCAGTTCTTC
CDR3: CASSWAPGWNEQFF

D: TRBD1
size: -
J: TRBJ2-2
V: TRBV19
DNA: TGTGCCAGTGGGGACAGGCGACACGGGGAGCTGTTTTTT
CDR3: CASGDRRHGELFF

D: -
size: few
J: TRBJ1-3
V: TRBV6-5
DNA: TGTGCCAGCAGTTACTCGGGGGGCGGTGGAAACACCATATATTTT
CDR3: CASSYSGGGGNTIYF

D: -
size: -
J: TRBJ2-1
V: TRBV4-3
DNA: TGCGCCAGCAGCCAAGGCCCTCCCAGTAAGTACAATGAGCAGTTCTTC
CDR3: CASSQGPPSKYNEQFF

D: -
size: few
J: TRBJ1-6
V: TRBV29-1
DNA: TGCAGCGTCATGGGGGGGAGCGATAATTCACCCCTCCACTTT
CDR3: CSVMGGSDNSPLHF

D: -
size: few
J: TRBJ2-1
V: TRBV7-3
DNA: TGTGCCAGCAGCTCTCAAGCGGCTTTAGGGACACCCACTCAGTTCTTC
CDR3: CASSSQAALGTPTQFF

D: -
size: few
J: TRBJ2-3
V: TRBV7-7
DNA: TGTGCCAGCAACCGGACTTTATCCTCGCGGGATACGCAGTATTTT
CDR3: CASNRTLSSRDTQYF

D: TRBD1
size: -
J: TRBJ2-5
V: TRBV13
DNA: TGTGCCAGCAGCGCAGGACAGGGGGCGACGGAGACCCAGTACTTC
CDR3: CASSAGQGATETQYF

D: -
size: few
J: TRBJ1-3
V: TRBV6-1
DNA: TGTGCCAGCAGTGAAGTCGTGAACTCTGGAAACACCATATATTTT
CDR3: CASSEVVNSGNTIYF

D: -
size: -
J: TRBJ2-7
V: TRBV7-9
DNA: TGTGCCAGCAGCTTAGAAGAGAAAACCTACGAGCAGTACTTC
CDR3: CASSLEEKTYEQYF

D: -
size: -
J: TRBJ1-2
V: TRBV29-1
DNA: TGCAGCGTTGAAGGGGCAGGGAGGAACTATGGCTACACCTTC
CDR3: CSVEGAGRNYGYTF

D: -
size: few
J: TRBJ1-2
V: TRBV20-1
DNA: TGCAGTGCTAGAGGACGGAACTATGGCTACACCTTC
CDR3: CSARGRNYGYTF

D: -
size: -
J: TRBJ1-4
V: TRBV7-6
DNA: TGTGCCAGCAGGCGGGACGCCTTGGGAGCTGAAAAACTGTTTTTT
CDR3: CASRRDALGAEKLFF

D: -
size: -
J: TRBJ2-3
V: TRBV6-5
DNA: TGTGCCAGCAGCCCCGTGGGCAGAGCTAATACGCAATATTTT
CDR3: CASSPVGRANTQYF

D: -
size: -
J: TRBJ2-1
V: TRBV7-2
DNA: TGTGCCAGCAGCCGGGGGCAGAAATACAATGAGCAGTTCTTC
CDR3: CASSRGQKYNEQFF

D: -
size: -
J: TRBJ2-1
V: TRBV20-1
DNA: TGTAGTGCTAGCCCCGGGAGTGGCAATGAGCAGTTCTTC
CDR3: CSASPGSGNEQFF

D: -
size: few
J: TRBJ1-4
V: TRBV28
DNA: TGTGCCAGCAGCCGGCCGGGCACTGAAAAACTGTTTTTT
CDR3: CASSRPGTEKLFF

D: TRBD1
size: -
J: TRBJ2-7
V: TRBV29-1
DNA: TGCAGCGTTAAAAAGGGACAGGACCCGACCTACGAGCAGTACTTC
CDR3: CSVKKGQDPTYEQYF

D: -
size: few
J: TRBJ2-1
V: TRBV7-9
DNA: TGTGCCAGCGGAACGGGGGCTCCTGAGCAGTTCTTC
CDR3: CASGTGAPEQFF

D: -
size: -
J: TRBJ1-1
V: TRBV5-1
DNA: TGCGCCAGCAGCCCGGGACTGGGGAGGACTGAACCTTTCTTT
CDR3: CASSPGLGRTEPFF

D: -
size: -
J: TRBJ1-3
V: TRBV20-1
DNA: TGCAGTGCTAGAGATGGGGGAAGTCGGTGGAACACCATATATTTT
CDR3: CSARDGGSRWNTIYF

D: TRBD2
size: -
J: TRBJ2-7
V: TRBV5-5
DNA: TGTGCCAGCAGCTTGGCGGCTAGCGGACACGAGCAGTACTTC
CDR3: CASSLAASGHEQYF

D: -
size: few
J: TRBJ2-1
V: TRBV15
DNA: TGTGCCACCAGAACAGACATCCAACTAGATCAAACCTACAATGAGCAGTTCTTC
CDR3: CATRTDIQLDQTYNEQFF

D: -
size: few
J: TRBJ2-7
V: TRBV20-1
DNA: TGCAGTGCTAGAGTGGCACAGAAGACCTACGAGCAGTACTTC
CDR3: CSARVAQKTYEQYF

D: -
size: few
J: TRBJ2-1
V: TRBV29-1
DNA: TGCTGCCTAAGCCAGGGGATTGAGCAGTTCTTC
CDR3: CCLSQGIEQFF

D: -
size: few
J: TRBJ1-3
V: TRBV12-3/TRBV12-4
DNA: TGTGCCAGCAGTGCCACTTCGTTGGGAAACACCATATATTTT
CDR3: CASSATSLGNTIYF

D: -
size: few
J: TRBJ1-5
V: TRBV6-2/TRBV6-3
DNA: TGTGCCAGCAGTTACGATATCGGGAGGCTGCCGGGCAATCAGCCCCAGCATTTT
CDR3: CASSYDIGRLPGNQPQHF

D: -
size: -
J: TRBJ1-1
V: TRBV7-9
DNA: TGTGCCAGCAGCTTAGGACACCTGAACACTGAAGCTTTCTTT
CDR3: CASSLGHLNTEAFF

D: -
size: -
J: TRBJ1-2
V: TRBV13
DNA: TGTGCCAGCAGCGACCTCCTCTTC
CDR3: CASSDLLF

D: -
size: many
J: TRBJ2-7
V: TRBV4-1
DNA: TGCGCCAGCAGCCCGGAGGAGCTCTCCTTCGAGCAGTACTTC
CDR3: CASSPEELSFEQYF

D: -
size: few
J: TRBJ1-1
V: TRBV3-1
DNA: TGTGCCAGCAGCCAAGATGGGGTGCTTGGGCGGGCTGAAGCTTTCTTT
CDR3: CASSQDGVLGRAEAFF

D: -
size: few
J: TRBJ2-5
V: TRBV29-1
DNA: TGCAGCGTTGAAGGGGTGCTGTACCAAGAGACCCAGTACTTC
CDR3: CSVEGVLYQETQYF

D: -
size: few
J: TRBJ2-4
V: TRBV5-5
DNA: TGTGCCAGCAGCCTAGGAGACTACGACAGATTAGCCAAAAACATTCAGTACTTC
CDR3: CASSLGDYDRLAKNIQYF

D: -
size: -
J: TRBJ2-5
V: TRBV7-2
DNA: TGTGCCAGCAGCTTAGTCGGGGGAGTTCGTCGCCCAGAGACCCAGTACTTC
CDR3: CASSLVGGVRRPETQYF

D: -
size: few
J: TRBJ1-5
V: TRBV7-9
DNA: TGTGCCAGCAGCTTGGCCGGAGAGCCCCAGCATTTT
CDR3: CASSLAGEPQHF

D: -
size: -
J: TRBJ2-7
V: TRBV20-1
DNA: TGCAGTGCGATTAACCGGGACTTAAGGCAGTACTTC
CDR3: CSAINRDLRQYF

D: -
size: few
J: TRBJ1-1
V: TRBV24-1
DNA: TGTGCCACCAGTGATCCGGGAAACACTGAAGCTTTCTTT
CDR3: CATSDPGNTEAFF